The 17 T cell receptor beta chains below all came from one sample that was sequenced in a study of blood T cell repertoires in COVID-19. Generated by immunoSEQ multiplex PCR, the TCRdb table keeps only in-frame clones and is missing some. The table shows about 400,000 clones, with over 85% occurring only once. The sequenced sample consisted of PBMCs or T cells enriched from blood (not recorded which). Every receptor here comes from a woman in her 30s who had recovered from COVID-19.

V is TRBV30 and J is TRBJ1-4; 7 positions agree with TRBD1. Germline CDR1 and CDR2: GTSNPN and SVGIG (reference sequence). The CDR3 is 14 amino acids. With 1 base clipped from V and 5 bases from J, the junction kept 4 bases outside the gene matches. The chain's CDR3 is CAWSDGTVNEKLFF. For the CDR3, the DNA is TGTGCCTGGAGTGACGGGACAGTCAATGAAAAACTGTTTTTT.

The chain has TRBV6-5 and TRBJ1-6; D is possibly TRBD1 (5 bases). Trimming removed 5 bases from V and 9 bases from J, with 17 bases in between. Germline assignment: CDR1 MNHEY and CDR2 SVGAGI. This CDR3 has 15 amino acids. DNA for the CDR3: TGTGCCAGCAGTAGAGCACAGGTTCGGAGTTCACCCCTCCACTTT. This sequence encodes CASSRAQVRSSPLHF.

With regard to this clone: This sample also contains other DNA sequences that code for the same CDR3. CDR3 DNA sequence: TGCGCCAGCAGCCTACTAGCATACAATGAGCAGTTCTTC. Encoded protein: CASSLLAYNEQFF. The chain links TRBV5-1 to TRBJ2-1, with a possible D match to TRBD2 (6 bases). V lost 4 bases to trimming and J lost 4 bases, with 9 bases between them. Germline V gives CDR1 SGHRS, CDR2 YFSETQ. This CDR3 contains 13 residues.

This sequence joins TRBV6-4 and TRBJ1-2; 9 bases fit TRBD1. Looked up from germline, CDR1 is MRHNA and CDR2 is SNTAGT. The CDR3 is 15 amino acids. The trim removed 3 bases at V and 2 bases at J, leaving 4 bases unmatched. The CDR3 spells CASSDPDRGNYGYTF. CDR3 DNA sequence: TGTGCCAGCAGTGATCCCGACAGGGGGAACTATGGCTACACCTTC.

The J gene is TRBJ1-1, the V gene TRBV11-2; D uncertain. The CDR3 length is 14 residues. The germline V gene encodes CDR1 SGHAT and CDR2 FQNNGV. The germline V and J ends were trimmed by 1 base and 5 bases, with 11 bases remaining between them. This CDR3 is CASSLVRERTEAFF. The CDR3 DNA reads as TGTGCCAGCAGCTTAGTCCGGGAGAGGACTGAAGCTTTCTTT.

The rearrangement links TRBV7-8 to TRBJ2-7; 8 bases map to TRBD2. The V segment lost 4 bases and the J segment 9 bases; nucleotides outside the gene matches: 14. The CDR3 has 15 residues. Germline CDR1 SGHVS, CDR2 FQNEAQ. As DNA, the CDR3 is TGTGCCAGCAGCTCCTTAGCGGGACCTGTTCTATGGCAGTACTTC. Its protein is CASSSLAGPVLWQYF.

The chain links TRBV30 to TRBJ1-5; possible D gene TRBD1, 6 bases. From germline, CDR1 is GTSNPN and CDR2 SVGIG (reference sequence). The CDR3 runs to 12 residues. The germline V and J ends were trimmed by 5 bases and 1 base, with 6 bases remaining between them. This CDR3 reads CAWGQSNQPQHF. In nucleotides, the CDR3 is TGTGCCTGGGGACAGAGCAATCAGCCCCAGCATTTT. Based on the CDR3 plus reference TRBV30 and TRBJ1-5, the full variable domain is SQTIHQWPATLVQPVGSPLSLECTVEGTSNPNLYWYRQAAGRGLQLLFYSVGIGQISSEVPQNLSASRPQDRQFILSSKKLLLSDSGFYLCAWGQSNQPQHFGDGTRLSIL.

The V gene is TRBV19, the J gene TRBJ2-7; TRBD1 matches 9 bases. With V trimmed by 3 bases and J by 2 bases, 5 bases remained unmatched. The CDR3 is 15 residues long. The germline gives CDR1 LNHDA, CDR2 SQIVND (reference sequence). The CDR3 spells CASSMGTGQAYEQYF. The CDR3 nucleotides read TGTGCCAGTAGTATGGGGACAGGGCAGGCCTACGAGCAGTACTTC.

This clone was counted a single time. The chain has TRBV11-3 and TRBJ2-7; no reliable D call. V lost 4 bases, J lost 5 bases, and 15 bases lay in between. The CDR3 has 14 residues. From germline, CDR1 is SGHNT and CDR2 YENEEA. The CDR3 DNA reads TGTGCCAGCAGCTCAGACACCTCGGTGGACGAGCAGTACTTC. This codes for CASSSDTSVDEQYF. The full variable domain, with the rest looked up from reference TRBV11-3 and TRBJ2-7, is EAGVVQSPRYKIIEKKQPVAFWCNPISGHNTLYWYLQNLGQGPELLIRYENEEAVDDSQLPKDRFSAERLKGVDSTLKIQPAELGDSAVYLCASSSDTSVDEQYFGPGTRLTVT.

The chain uses TRBV30 and TRBJ2-3, with D possibly matching TRBD1 (7 bases). Trimming took off 5 bases at V and 3 bases at J, with 12 bases between the two ends. The germline CDR1 and CDR2 sequences are GTSNPN and SVGIG (reference sequence). The CDR3 is made up of 13 amino acids. CDR3 DNA: TGTGCCTGGGTCCAGGGGGGTACAGATACGCAGTATTTT. Its protein product is CAWVQGGTDTQYF.

This rearrangement joins TRBV24-1 to TRBJ2-3, with 7 bases matching TRBD1. Per the germline V gene, CDR1 is KGHDR and CDR2 is SFDVKD. J gave up 11 bases and V 4 bases, and 8 bases lay outside the gene matches. The CDR3 sequence is 13 residues long. The DNA for the CDR3 is TGTGCCACCAGTGACCCGGGACAGAGGAAGCAGTATTTT. It specifies CATSDPGQRKQYF.

The chain uses TRBV2 and TRBJ2-3; D gene uncertain. The germline V gene has CDR1 SNHLY and CDR2 FYNNEI. The CDR3 is 14 amino acids. V lost 7 bases and J lost 2, with 13 bases in between. The CDR3 DNA reads as TGTGCCAGCAAAGAGGCTCTTTACACAGATACGCAGTATTTT. Translated: CASKEALYTDTQYF.

The gene calls are TRBV12-5 and TRBJ2-1; TRBD1 matches 7 bases. Per the germline V gene, CDR1 is LGHNT and CDR2 is FRNRAP. The CDR3 loop spans 14 amino acids. V gave up 2 bases and J gave up 7 bases; unmatched junction bases: 5. This chain's CDR3 is CASGLLTRGNEQFF. CDR3 nucleotides: TGTGCTAGTGGTTTGCTGACCAGGGGGAATGAGCAGTTCTTC.

The sample holds a few counts of this clone. This chain joins TRBV3-1 (or the pseudogene TRBV3-2) and TRBJ1-4; 9 nucleotides line up with TRBD1. The germline gives CDR1 LGHDT, CDR2 YNNKEL (reference sequence). The CDR3 contains 16 residues. With V trimmed by 6 bases and J by 8 bases, 13 bases remained unmatched. DNA of the CDR3: TGTGCCAGCAGTCATCTTCCGGGACAGGGAGGCGAAAAACTGTTTTTT. Its protein is CASSHLPGQGGEKLFF.

This clone came up once. The CDR3 sequence is CAIKTSGDETQYF. CDR3 nucleotide sequence: TGTGCCATCAAAACTAGCGGGGACGAGACCCAGTACTTC. The J gene is TRBJ2-5, the V gene TRBV10-3; 10 nucleotides match TRBD2. Trimming took 7 bases from V and 5 from J; bases not matched to a gene: 4. CDR3 length equals 13 residues. Germline loops: CDR1 ENHRY, CDR2 SYGVKD.

This sequence joins TRBV27 and TRBJ2-1; 11 nucleotides agree with TRBD2. This CDR3 comprises 18 residues. Germline V gives CDR1 MNHEY, CDR2 SMNVEV (reference sequence). The V gene end was trimmed by 3 bases and the J gene end by 3 bases; junction bases not matched to a gene: 10. CDR3 nucleotide sequence: TGTGCCAGCAGTTTTATTCTAGCGGGAGGCGTCTACTACAATGAGCAGTTCTTC. It yields the protein CASSFILAGGVYYNEQFF.

CDR3 DNA: TGTGCTAGTGGTTTAACGGAGGCGGCGGGCGTTCCTGAAGCTTTCTTT. The encoded protein is CASGLTEAAGVPEAFF. V gene TRBV12-5 combines with J gene TRBJ1-1; D is undetermined. This CDR3 is built from 16 residues. V was trimmed by 3 bases and J by 6 bases, leaving 20 bases between them. Germline CDR1 and CDR2: LGHNT and FRNRAP.